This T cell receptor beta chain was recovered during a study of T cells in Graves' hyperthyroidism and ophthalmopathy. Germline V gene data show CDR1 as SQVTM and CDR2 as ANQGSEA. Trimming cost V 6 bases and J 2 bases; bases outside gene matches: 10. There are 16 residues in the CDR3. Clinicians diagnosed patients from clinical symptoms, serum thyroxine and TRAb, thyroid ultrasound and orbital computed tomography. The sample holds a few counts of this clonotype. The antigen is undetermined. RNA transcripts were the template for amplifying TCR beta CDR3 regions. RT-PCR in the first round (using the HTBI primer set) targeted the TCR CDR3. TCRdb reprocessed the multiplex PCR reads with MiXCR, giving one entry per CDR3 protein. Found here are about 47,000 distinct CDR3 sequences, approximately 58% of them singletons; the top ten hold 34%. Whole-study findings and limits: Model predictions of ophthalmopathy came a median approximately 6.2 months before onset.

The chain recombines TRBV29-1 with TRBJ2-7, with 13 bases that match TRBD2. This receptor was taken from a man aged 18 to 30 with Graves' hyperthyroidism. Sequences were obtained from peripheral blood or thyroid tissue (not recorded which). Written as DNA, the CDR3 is TGCAGCGTGAGGCCCGGGACTAGCGGGATTACCTACGAGCAGTACTTC. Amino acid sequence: CSVRPGTSGITYEQYF.